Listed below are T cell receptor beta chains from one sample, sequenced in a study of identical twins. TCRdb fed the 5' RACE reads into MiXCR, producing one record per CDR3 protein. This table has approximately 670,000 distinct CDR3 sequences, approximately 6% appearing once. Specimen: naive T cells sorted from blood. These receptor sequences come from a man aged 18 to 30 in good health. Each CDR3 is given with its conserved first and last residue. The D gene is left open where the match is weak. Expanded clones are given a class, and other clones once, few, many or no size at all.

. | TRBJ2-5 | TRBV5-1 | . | TGCGCCAGCAGCTTGAGAGGGGAAGTAGAGACCCAGTACTTC | CASSLRGEVETQYF
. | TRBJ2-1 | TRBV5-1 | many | TGCGCCAGCAGCTTGACAGGGCAGAATGAGCAGTTCTTC | CASSLTGQNEQFF
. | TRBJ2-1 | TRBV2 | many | TGTGCCAGCAGTCTCTATGAGCAGTTCTTC | CASSLYEQFF
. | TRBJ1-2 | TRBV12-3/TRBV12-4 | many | TGTGCCAGCAGTTTAGTAGGGACCAGCTATGGCTACACCTTC | CASSLVGTSYGYTF
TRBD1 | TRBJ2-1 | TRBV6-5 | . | TGTGCCAGCAGTTACGGGGGACAGAACTCTGGGCAGTTCTTC | CASSYGGQNSGQFF
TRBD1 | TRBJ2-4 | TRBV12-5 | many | TGTGCTAGTGGTCCCGGACAGGGGGCGAATGGCATTCAGTACTTC | CASGPGQGANGIQYF
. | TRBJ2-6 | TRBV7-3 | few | TGTGCCAGCAGCTTAACATGGGCTGGGGCCAACGTCCTGACTTTC | CASSLTWAGANVLTF
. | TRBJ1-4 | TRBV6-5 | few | TGTGCCAGCAGTTTCTTCGTGGTGGCTAATGAAAAACTGTTTTTT | CASSFFVVANEKLFF
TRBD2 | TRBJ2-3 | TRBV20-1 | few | TGCAGTGCTAGAGACCCTAGCGGGGGTAGCACAGATACGCAGTATTTT | CSARDPSGGSTDTQYF
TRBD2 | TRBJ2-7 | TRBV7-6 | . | TGTGCCAGCAGCTCGAGGACTAGCGGGAGCATTTACGAGCAGTACTTC | CASSSRTSGSIYEQYF
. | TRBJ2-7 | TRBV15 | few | TGTGCCACCAGCAGAGATTCCGGCGGAGCGGGTCCCGAAGAGCAGTACTTC | CATSRDSGGAGPEEQYF
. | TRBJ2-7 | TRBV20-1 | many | TGCAGTGCTAGATACTACGAGCAGTACTTC | CSARYYEQYF
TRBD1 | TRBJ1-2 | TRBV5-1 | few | TGCGCCAGCACCCGGGACAGGGGTACAGACTATGGCTACACCTTC | CASTRDRGTDYGYTF
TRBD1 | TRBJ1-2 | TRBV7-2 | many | TGTGCCAGCAGCTTAAGCGATTACAGGGGCGACTACACCTTC | CASSLSDYRGDYTF
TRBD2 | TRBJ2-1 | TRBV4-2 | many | TGTGCCAGCAGCCAAGACGGGTCGACTAGCCGGAGCTCCTACAATGAGCAGTTCTTC | CASSQDGSTSRSSYNEQFF
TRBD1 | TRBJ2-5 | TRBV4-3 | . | TGCGCCAGCAGCCACCAGACAGGGGAAGAGACCCAGTACTTC | CASSHQTGEETQYF
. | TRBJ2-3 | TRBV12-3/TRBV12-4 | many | TGTGCCAGCAGTTCCCCTCTTAGAGCGAAAACTAGCACAGATACGCAGTATTTT | CASSSPLRAKTSTDTQYF
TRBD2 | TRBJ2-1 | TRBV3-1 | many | TGTGCCAGTCAACGGGGGGGGAATTGGCTCAATGAGCAGTTCTTC | CASQRGGNWLNEQFF
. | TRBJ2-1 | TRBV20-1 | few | TGCAGTGCTCGACTTCTCTTGAGCTCCTACAATGAGCAGTTCTTC | CSARLLLSSYNEQFF
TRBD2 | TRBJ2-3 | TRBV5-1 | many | TGCGCCAGCCAGCCAGGAGGGAGGGCCCCAGATACGCAGTATTTT | CASQPGGRAPDTQYF
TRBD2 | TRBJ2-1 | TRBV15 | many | TGTGCCACCAGCAGAGAGGTAGCGGGAATGGGAAATGAGCAGTTCTTC | CATSREVAGMGNEQFF
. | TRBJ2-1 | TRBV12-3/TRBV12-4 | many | TGTGCCAGCTCCCAGGGGCCTGGGTCCTACAATGAGCAGTTCTTC | CASSQGPGSYNEQFF
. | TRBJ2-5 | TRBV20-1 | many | TGCAGTGCCCCAAGGAGCCAGAAAGAGACCCAGTACTTC | CSAPRSQKETQYF
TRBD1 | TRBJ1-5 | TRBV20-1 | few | TGCAGTGCTTCAGGGGACAGAGAGATCCAGCCCCAGCATTTT | CSASGDREIQPQHF
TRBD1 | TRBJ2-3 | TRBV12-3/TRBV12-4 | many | TGTGCCAGCAGTTACAGGGGGCCGAGCACAGATACGCAGTATTTT | CASSYRGPSTDTQYF
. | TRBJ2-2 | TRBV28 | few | TGTGCCAGCAGCCTAGACTCGACAGGGAGGGACACCGGGGAGCTGTTTTTT | CASSLDSTGRDTGELFF
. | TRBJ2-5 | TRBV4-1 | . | TGCGCCAGCAGCCAAGATTGGGGCGCAACGGGTCTAGAGACCCAGTACTTC | CASSQDWGATGLETQYF
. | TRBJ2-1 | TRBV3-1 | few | TGTGCCAGCAGCCCAACCGGGAGAGGGAACAATGAGCAGTTCTTC | CASSPTGRGNNEQFF
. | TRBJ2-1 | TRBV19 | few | TGTGCCAGTACGACGCGGCTCAATGAGCAGTTCTTC | CASTTRLNEQFF
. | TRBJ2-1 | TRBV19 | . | TGTGCCAGTAGTCGGACTGACACGACAAATGAGCAGTTCTTC | CASSRTDTTNEQFF
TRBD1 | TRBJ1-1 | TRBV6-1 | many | TGTGCCAGCAGTCCTCGGACAGGGTGGGGGAACACTGAAGCTTTCTTT | CASSPRTGWGNTEAFF
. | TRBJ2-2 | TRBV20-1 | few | TGCAGTGCTAGAGCCAGTATGCCCGGGGAGCTGTTTTTT | CSARASMPGELFF
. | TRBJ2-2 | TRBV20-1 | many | TGCAGTGCTAGACTTGGGGGGACCGGGGAGCTGTTTTTT | CSARLGGTGELFF
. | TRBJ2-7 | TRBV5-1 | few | TGCGCCAGCAGCCATGCCTCCGTTTCCTACGAGCAGTACTTC | CASSHASVSYEQYF
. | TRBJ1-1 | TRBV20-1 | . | TGCAGTGCTAGAGAAGGTAATGGGGCCACTGAAGCTTTCTTT | CSAREGNGATEAFF
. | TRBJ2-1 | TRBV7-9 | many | TGTGCCAGCAGCTTAGGACAGGTCTACAATGAGCAGTTCTTC | CASSLGQVYNEQFF
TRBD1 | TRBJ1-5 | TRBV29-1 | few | TGCAGCGTTGTAACCGGGACAGATAATCAGCCCCAGCATTTT | CSVVTGTDNQPQHF
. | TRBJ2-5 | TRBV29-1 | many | TGCAGCGTTGAAGCGGGGGTGGAGACCCAGTACTTC | CSVEAGVETQYF
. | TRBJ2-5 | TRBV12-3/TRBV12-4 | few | TGTGCCAGCAGTTTGGGGGGATACGGAGGCGACCCGGGGTTC | CASSLGGYGGDPGF